This entry describes one T cell receptor beta chain. This may stem from a read error, because a much larger clone lies one nucleotide away. The sample carries other DNA sequences with the same CDR3. CDR1 is SQVTM, CDR2 ANQGSEA, per germline. The germline V and J ends were trimmed by 7 bases and 3 bases, with 13 bases remaining between them. The CDR3 is made up of 13 amino acids. Several immunoSEQ 96-well plates shared each subset's DNA, each plate a replicate. TCRdb's table, derived via immunoSEQ multiplex PCR, lists solely in-frame clones and lacks some. The sample consists of about 1.1 million clones, 77% of them appearing once. The data are from a study of shared clonotypes between healthy human individuals.

The chain links TRBV29-1 to TRBJ1-5; possible D gene TRBD1, 5 bases. This clonotype was obtained from a man aged 18-30 years in good health. Some clones in this sample may be carry-over from other donors' samples. The specimen was memory CD4+ T cells from PBMCs. Subset indicated: CD45RA-negative fraction. For the CDR3, the DNA is TGCAGCGCATCTGACAGAAACAATCAGCCCCAGCATTTT. It translates to CSASDRNNQPQHF.